The next 23 T cell receptor beta chains were all read from a single sample in a study of shared clonotypes between healthy human individuals. Measured with immunoSEQ multiplex PCR; TCRdb has only the in-frame clones, and not every one. The table lists around 2.3 million clones, under 97% of them singletons, with more than 0.1% in the top ten. The sample taken for sequencing was naive CD4+ T cells sorted from blood. As for subset: CD45RA+ positively selected. The origin of the receptors is a man aged 18 to 29 in good health.

The chain uses TRBV5-1 and TRBJ2-2; D is possibly TRBD2 (6 bases). V gave up 4 bases and J gave up 0 bases, with 13 bases separating them. CDR1 SGHRS and CDR2 YFSETQ come from the germline V gene. The CDR3 extends over 16 amino acids. The CDR3 region has the DNA TGCGCCAGCAGCCCACGTGGAGGGGCGAACACCGGGGAGCTGTTTTTT. Its translation: CASSPRGGANTGELFF.

This clone has just one count. This rearrangement joins TRBV6-1 to TRBJ1-5; possibly TRBD1 for D (6 bases). The CDR3 sequence is 15 residues long. V lost 6 bases and J 9 bases, leaving 21 bases between the germline ends. Germline lookup yields CDR1 MNHNS and CDR2 SASEGT. For the CDR3, the DNA is TGTGCCAGCAGCGGCGCGGGCAGGGGCGATGGGCCCCAGCATTTT. This sequence encodes CASSGAGRGDGPQHF.

V usage is TRBV4-1 and J usage is TRBJ1-2, with D perhaps matching TRBD1 (5 bases). V lost 0 bases and J 1 base, leaving 9 bases between the germline ends. CDR1 is MGHRA, CDR2 YSYEKL, per germline. This CDR3 has 15 amino acids. The CDR3 protein is CASSQDEGNNYGYTF. In nucleotides, the CDR3 is TGCGCCAGCAGCCAAGATGAGGGGAATAACTATGGCTACACCTTC.

The V and J genes are TRBV7-6 and TRBJ2-5; TRBD1 agrees at 8 bases. Trimming cost V 3 bases and J 5 bases; bases outside gene matches: 11. The CDR3 covers 16 residues. Per germline, CDR1 SGHVS and CDR2 FNYEAQ. The CDR3 loop reads CASSFYDRGGDETQYF. The CDR3 DNA reads as TGTGCCAGCAGCTTCTACGACAGGGGCGGTGATGAGACCCAGTACTTC.

The chain joins TRBV28 to TRBJ1-6; D is unclear. Germline V gives CDR1 MDHEN, CDR2 SYDVKM. The CDR3 consists of 16 residues. The V and J ends lost 2 bases and 0 bases respectively, with 8 bases between them. DNA of the CDR3: TGTGCCAGCAGTTTAGTGCAGAGCTCCTATAATTCACCCCTCCACTTT. Its protein is CASSLVQSSYNSPLHF. Supplemented by reference TRBV28 and TRBJ1-6, the full variable domain reads DVKVTQSSRYLVKRTGEKVFLECVQDMDHENMFWYRQDPGLGLRLIYFSYDVKMKEKGDIPEGYSVSREKKERFSLILESASTNQTSMYLCASSLVQSSYNSPLHFGNGTRLTVT.

This rearrangement joins TRBV7-2 to TRBJ2-3; no firm D call. The CDR3 consists of 12 residues. The germline V gene has CDR1 SGHTA and CDR2 FQGNSA. The V and J ends lost 6 bases and 6 bases respectively, with 10 bases between them. CDR3 sequence reads: CASRSLPDTQYF. The CDR3 nucleotides read TGTGCCAGCAGATCTTTACCGGATACGCAGTATTTT.

This clone was observed once. The chain joins TRBV7-8 to TRBJ1-5; D perhaps matches TRBD1 (5 bases). Germline CDR1 SGHVS, CDR2 FQNEAQ. The CDR3 extends over 17 amino acids. Trimming left V 6 bases short and J 3 bases short, with 21 bases between. The CDR3, as DNA: TGTGCCAGCAGTCCATCGGGGCAGGGTTTCATCAATCAGCCCCAGCATTTT. Translating it yields CASSPSGQGFINQPQHF.

The chain uses TRBV2 and TRBJ2-5; D possibly corresponds to TRBD2 (5 bases). V was cut by 8 bases and J by 1 base, with 8 bases left in between. The CDR3 consists of 12 residues. The V gene's germline CDR1 is SNHLY and CDR2 FYNNEI. The CDR3 loop reads CASARGQETQYF. In DNA form, the CDR3 reads TGTGCCAGCGCCCGGGGCCAAGAGACCCAGTACTTC.

This chain connects TRBV12-5 to TRBJ2-7; D call uncertain. V was pared by 4 bases and J by 2 bases, with 9 bases between. This CDR3 has 13 residues. Germline lookup yields CDR1 LGHNT and CDR2 FRNRAP. The CDR3 DNA is TGTGCTAGTGGTTCACAGAGGACCTACGAGCAGTACTTC. Protein: CASGSQRTYEQYF.

The CDR3 loop is CASRLLAENTGELFF. The CDR3 DNA reads TGTGCCAGCAGATTACTAGCAGAGAACACCGGGGAGCTGTTTTTT. This chain joins TRBV2 and TRBJ2-2; a weak D match, TRBD2 (6 bases). The CDR3 sequence is 15 residues long. Between the trimmed V and J ends, which lost 6 bases and 1 base, there was a span of 12 bases. Per the germline V gene, CDR1 is SNHLY and CDR2 is FYNNEI.

V usage is TRBV6-1 and J usage is TRBJ1-4, with 9 bases fitting TRBD1. This CDR3 has 16 amino acids. V gave up 0 bases and J gave up 7 bases; unmatched junction bases: 6. Per germline, CDR1 MNHNS and CDR2 SASEGT. The DNA for the CDR3 is TGTGCCAGCAGTGAAGCGCGAGGGACAGGGTTTGAAAAACTGTTTTTT. Amino acids: CASSEARGTGFEKLFF.

The chain links TRBV5-1 to TRBJ2-2; tentative D call: TRBD2 (7 bases). CDR3 length: 15 residues. V was clipped by 7 bases and J by 3 bases, with 16 bases between them. Germline values: CDR1 SGHRS, CDR2 YFSETQ. The CDR3 nucleotides are TGCGCCAGCTCGAGGGGCGGGGGCGACACCGGGGAGCTGTTTTTT. This encodes CASSRGGGDTGELFF.

The chain couples TRBV5-1 to TRBJ1-2, with a possible D match to TRBD1 (5 bases). The V end was cut by 0 bases, the J end by 4 bases, with 10 bases between. The length of the CDR3 is 14 residues. The germline gives CDR1 SGHRS, CDR2 YFSETQ. Here the CDR3 DNA reads TGCGCCAGCAGCTTGGAATGGGGGAGCTATGGCTACACCTTC. Protein: CASSLEWGSYGYTF.

This clone has just one count. This chain uses TRBV4-2 with TRBJ1-6, with D perhaps matching TRBD1 (5 bases). The CDR3 is 15 amino acids. In germline, CDR1 is LGHNA, CDR2 YNFKEQ. The ends were cut back, 0 bases at V and 7 bases at J, with 10 bases in the middle. The chain's CDR3 is CASSQDSGGNSPLHF. As DNA, the CDR3 is TGTGCCAGCAGCCAAGATTCTGGGGGAAATTCACCCCTCCACTTT.

The J gene is TRBJ2-7, the V gene TRBV28; 7 bases agree with TRBD1. CDR3 length equals 14 residues. J gave up 5 bases and V 8 bases, and 12 bases lay outside the gene matches. In germline, CDR1 is MDHEN, CDR2 SYDVKM. CDR3 bases: TGTGCCAGCTACCGGGACAGAGAGCGCCACGAGCAGTACTTC. Amino acid sequence: CASYRDRERHEQYF.

The chain employs TRBV30 and TRBJ1-6; no definite D call. Between the trimmed V and J ends, which lost 2 bases and 4 bases, there was a span of 21 bases. The CDR3 loop spans 18 amino acids. Germline V gene data show CDR1 as GTSNPN and CDR2 as SVGIG (reference sequence). DNA for the CDR3: TGTGCCTGGAGTCTCCCTAACCCCAGCTGGACGTATAATTCACCCCTCCACTTT. Protein sequence: CAWSLPNPSWTYNSPLHF.

The CDR3 reads CSVEDNTGYGYTF. CDR3 coding DNA: TGCAGCGTTGAAGATAACACCGGCTATGGCTACACCTTC. The chain links TRBV29-1 to TRBJ1-2; no reliable D call. This CDR3 spans 13 amino acids. CDR1 is SQVTM, CDR2 ANQGSEA, per germline. V was pared by 0 bases and J by 4 bases, with 9 bases between.

This chain links TRBV4-1 with TRBJ2-4; 8 positions match TRBD2. The germline CDR1 and CDR2 sequences are MGHRA and YSYEKL. Trimming cost V 2 bases and J 2 bases; bases outside gene matches: 14. This CDR3 contains 19 residues. CDR3 sequence: CASSQPTSGGRISKNIQYF. The CDR3 DNA reads as TGCGCCAGCAGCCAACCCACCTCGGGGGGGCGAATCTCCAAAAACATTCAGTACTTC.

This chain uses TRBV6-5 with TRBJ1-2; 7 nucleotides match TRBD1. This CDR3 is built from 13 residues. Germline values: CDR1 MNHEY, CDR2 SVGAGI. Losses at the gene ends were 5 bases for V and 8 bases for J; bases not matched to a gene: 8. The CDR3 region is CASSIRDRGGYTF. In DNA form, the CDR3 reads TGTGCCAGCAGTATCCGGGACAGAGGAGGCTACACCTTC.

V usage is TRBV9 and J usage is TRBJ1-3; D gene ambiguous. Germline V gene data show CDR1 as SGDLS and CDR2 as YYNGEE. The CDR3 runs to 15 residues. V lost 3 bases and J 0 bases, leaving 10 bases between the germline ends. CDR3 protein: CASSAQAGSGNTIYF. CDR3 in DNA: TGTGCCAGCAGCGCCCAGGCAGGCTCTGGAAACACCATATATTTT.

J is TRBJ2-7 and V is TRBV11-2; 9 bases are a match to TRBD2. The V segment lost 4 bases and the J segment 4 bases; nucleotides outside the gene matches: 8. The germline CDR1 and CDR2 sequences are SGHAT and FQNNGV. The CDR3 extends over 15 amino acids. CDR3 nucleotide sequence: TGTGCCAGCAGCTCCATTAGCGGGAGTTTTTACGAGCAGTACTTC. Protein: CASSSISGSFYEQYF.

Note on this clone: The sample has other DNA sequences that encode this CDR3 too. The gene calls are TRBV6-5 and TRBJ1-4; tentative D call: TRBD1 (5 bases). Germline values: CDR1 MNHEY, CDR2 SVGAGI. The CDR3 length is 16 residues. V was shortened by 0 bases and J by 0 bases, with 8 bases between the two germline ends. The CDR3 nucleotides read TGTGCCAGCAGTTACTCTGGAGGGGCAACTAATGAAAAACTGTTTTTT. Its protein product is CASSYSGGATNEKLFF.

This chain joins TRBV5-5 and TRBJ1-2, with a possible D match to TRBD1 (5 bases). The germline V gene has CDR1 SGHKS and CDR2 YYEKEE (reference sequence). CDR3 size: 15 residues. V lost 0 bases to trimming and J lost 2 bases, with 11 bases between them. This CDR3 reads CASSLVAGPNYGYTF. Written as DNA, the CDR3 is TGTGCCAGCAGCTTGGTTGCAGGGCCGAACTATGGCTACACCTTC.